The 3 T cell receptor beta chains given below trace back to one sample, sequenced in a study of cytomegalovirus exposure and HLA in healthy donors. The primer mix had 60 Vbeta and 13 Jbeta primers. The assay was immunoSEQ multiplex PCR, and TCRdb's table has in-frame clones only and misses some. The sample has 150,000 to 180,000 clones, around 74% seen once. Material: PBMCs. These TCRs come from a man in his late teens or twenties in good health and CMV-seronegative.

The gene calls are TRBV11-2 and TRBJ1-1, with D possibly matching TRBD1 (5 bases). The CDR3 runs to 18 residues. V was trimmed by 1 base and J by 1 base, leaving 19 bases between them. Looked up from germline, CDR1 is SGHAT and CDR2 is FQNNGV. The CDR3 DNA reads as TGTGCCAGCAGCTTAGTATACGTGGGGGGGAAGGGGAACACTGAAGCTTTCTTT. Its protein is CASSLVYVGGKGNTEAFF.

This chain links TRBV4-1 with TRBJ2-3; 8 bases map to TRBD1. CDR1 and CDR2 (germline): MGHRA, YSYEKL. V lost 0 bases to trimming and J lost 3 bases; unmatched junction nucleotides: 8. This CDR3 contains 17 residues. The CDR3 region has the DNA TGCGCCAGCAGCCAAGATACAGGGGGTGGAATTACAGATACGCAGTATTTT. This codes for CASSQDTGGGITDTQYF.

For the CDR3, the DNA is TGTGCCAGCAGCTTACTGGAGGGGCAGCCCCAGCATTTT. Protein product: CASSLLEGQPQHF. The chain links TRBV7-2 to TRBJ1-5; TRBD1 is a possible D gene (5 bases). Looked up from germline, CDR1 is SGHTA and CDR2 is FQGNSA. This CDR3 region has 13 residues. V lost 2 bases and J 7 bases, leaving 9 bases between the germline ends.